This entry lists 19 T cell receptor beta chains sequenced from one sample in a study of cytomegalovirus exposure and HLA in healthy donors. The method was immunoSEQ multiplex PCR; TCRdb's version includes in-frame clones alone and lacks a portion of them. Among about 130,000 clones, 80% to 90% were seen once, and the ten largest hold 9%. Sequencing was carried out using PBMCs. Receptors were obtained from a woman younger than 30 in good health and CMV-seropositive.

The chain uses TRBV6-5 and TRBJ1-2; D gene ambiguous. Trimming pared 6 bases from V and 8 bases from J, leaving 19 bases between. CDR1 is MNHEY, CDR2 SVGAGI, per germline. The CDR3 covers 14 residues. CDR3 protein: CASSGGSREIGYTF. The CDR3 nucleotides read TGTGCCAGCAGCGGAGGGTCCCGGGAAATCGGCTACACCTTC.

The V and J genes are TRBV4-1 and TRBJ1-2; no clear D. Trimming removed 0 bases from V and 3 bases from J, with 11 bases in between. The germline CDR1 and CDR2 sequences are MGHRA and YSYEKL. The CDR3 is made up of 15 amino acids. The CDR3 loop is CASSQDNREDYGYTF. The CDR3 DNA reads as TGCGCCAGCAGCCAAGATAATCGGGAGGACTATGGCTACACCTTC.

This chain connects TRBV28 to TRBJ1-2; 7 bases map to TRBD1. V dropped 5 bases and J dropped 11; count of bases not matched to a gene: 8. Germline CDR1 MDHEN, CDR2 SYDVKM. This CDR3 spans 12 amino acids. The CDR3 sequence is CASSPSGQTYTF. CDR3 nucleotide sequence: TGTGCCAGCAGTCCCTCGGGACAGACTTACACCTTC.

The chain employs TRBV7-2 and TRBJ1-4; 8 nucleotides agree with TRBD1. This CDR3 has 13 residues. V lost 8 bases to trimming and J lost 2 bases; unmatched junction nucleotides: 1. Germline V lookup: CDR1 SGHTA, CDR2 FQGNSA. This chain's CDR3 is CASRTGTNEKLFF. The CDR3 DNA reads TGTGCCAGCCGGACAGGGACTAATGAAAAACTGTTTTTT.

The gene calls are TRBV2 and TRBJ2-1; 7 bases are shared with TRBD1. This CDR3 comprises 16 residues. The ends lost 4 bases at V and 1 base at J; junction bases unmatched: 7. From germline, CDR1 is SNHLY and CDR2 FYNNEI. This CDR3 reads CASSGPGGSSYNEQFF. The DNA for the CDR3 is TGTGCCAGCAGTGGTCCAGGGGGAAGTTCCTACAATGAGCAGTTCTTC.

Concerning this clone itself: The identical CDR3 is also encoded by other nucleotide sequences in the sample. The rearrangement uses TRBV10-3 and TRBJ2-5; D is unclear. Germline assignment: CDR1 ENHRY and CDR2 SYGVKD. Trimming stripped 0 bases from V and 2 bases from J, with 7 bases between. The CDR3 extends over 14 amino acids. The CDR3 here is CAISESSGQETQYF. DNA for the CDR3: TGTGCCATCAGTGAGTCGTCAGGTCAAGAGACCCAGTACTTC.

CDR3 DNA sequence: TGTGCCACCAGCAGAGATTTTCGGGCGAACACCGGGGAGCTGTTTTTT. It translates to CATSRDFRANTGELFF. This chain uses TRBV15 with TRBJ2-2; D is unclear. With 0 bases removed from V and 0 bases from J, the gap between germline ends came to 8 bases. In germline, CDR1 is LNHNV, CDR2 YYDKDF (reference sequence). The CDR3 runs 16 residues.

The chain uses TRBV5-1 and TRBJ1-2, with a weak D call TRBD1 (5 bases). The CDR3 sequence is 15 residues long. Germline V CDR1 and CDR2: SGHRS, YFSETQ. The V end lost 4 bases, the J end lost 0 bases, and 13 bases lay between the germline ends. The CDR3 sequence: CASSPPLDTNYGYTF. Written as DNA, the CDR3 is TGCGCCAGCAGCCCCCCGTTGGACACTAACTATGGCTACACCTTC.

The chain carries TRBV30 and TRBJ2-1; a weak D match, TRBD2 (6 bases). This CDR3 has 11 residues. V was shortened by 2 bases and J by 10 bases, with 9 bases between the two germline ends. Germline loops: CDR1 GTSNPN, CDR2 SVGIG (reference sequence). The CDR3 sequence is CAWSRLAEQFF. The CDR3 DNA reads TGTGCCTGGAGTCGCCTAGCGGAGCAGTTCTTC. Supplemented by reference TRBV30 and TRBJ2-1, the full variable domain reads SQTIHQWPATLVQPVGSPLSLECTVEGTSNPNLYWYRQAAGRGLQLLFYSVGIGQISSEVPQNLSASRPQDRQFILSSKKLLLSDSGFYLCAWSRLAEQFFGPGTRLTVL.

The rearrangement links TRBV28 to TRBJ1-4; D is perhaps TRBD1 (6 bases). The CDR3 sequence is 15 residues long. The ends were cut back, 2 bases at V and 5 bases at J, with 12 bases in the middle. The V gene's germline CDR1 is MDHEN and CDR2 SYDVKM. In nucleotides, the CDR3 is TGTGCCAGCAGTTTAACGGGGGGGCTCAATGAAAAACTGTTTTTT. Protein sequence: CASSLTGGLNEKLFF.

V gene TRBV4-1 combines with J gene TRBJ2-1; TRBD2 agrees at 12 bases. V lost 1 base, J lost 10 bases, and 5 bases stayed unmatched. Germline CDR1 reads MGHRA; CDR2 reads YSYEKL. CDR3 size: 15 residues. The DNA of the CDR3 is TGCGCCAGCAGCCAAGTCCTAGCGGGGGGGCGGGAGCAGTTCTTC. This translates into CASSQVLAGGREQFF.

This rearrangement joins TRBV9 to TRBJ1-5, with no clear D. CDR3 length equals 15 residues. Germline CDR1 SGDLS, CDR2 YYNGEE. The ends were cut back, 3 bases at V and 6 bases at J, with 16 bases in the middle. The CDR3 here is CASSGGSGPGQPQHF. The CDR3 nucleotides read TGTGCCAGCAGCGGAGGGTCCGGGCCGGGTCAGCCCCAGCATTTT. Complete variable domain (other parts from reference TRBV9 and TRBJ1-5): DSGVTQTPKHLITATGQRVTLRCSPRSGDLSVYWYQQSLDQGLQFLIQYYNGEERAKGNILERFSAQQFPDLHSELNLSSLELGDSALYFCASSGGSGPGQPQHFGDGTRLSIL.

The V call is TRBV6-5, the J call TRBJ1-3; 10 bases align to TRBD1. This CDR3 contains 16 residues. Trimming cost V 4 bases and J 6 bases; bases outside gene matches: 9. Germline V gene data show CDR1 as MNHEY and CDR2 as SVGAGI. In DNA, the CDR3 is TGTGCCAGCAGTTCCGGGACAGGGGCTCGGGTAAACACCATATATTTT. Amino acid sequence: CASSSGTGARVNTIYF.

This chain joins TRBV9 and TRBJ2-3; TRBD2 matches 10 bases. The V gene end was trimmed by 6 bases and the J gene end by 4 bases; junction bases not matched to a gene: 2. The CDR3 has 13 amino acids. Germline values: CDR1 SGDLS, CDR2 YYNGEE. This chain's CDR3 is CASTTSGADTQYF. The CDR3 nucleotides are TGTGCCAGCACCACTAGCGGGGCAGATACGCAGTATTTT.

V is TRBV5-6 and J is TRBJ2-7, with D possibly matching TRBD2 (6 bases). Germline loops: CDR1 SGHDT, CDR2 YYEEEE. CDR3 length: 14 amino acids. The ends were cut back, 6 bases at V and 1 base at J, with 14 bases in the middle. The CDR3 spells CASTGGKGSYEQYF. The CDR3 DNA is TGTGCCAGCACCGGCGGGAAGGGATCCTACGAGCAGTACTTC.

The chain combines TRBV7-6 with TRBJ2-1; 12 bases fit TRBD2. Germline loops: CDR1 SGHVS, CDR2 FNYEAQ. The CDR3 totals 15 residues. V trimming: 5 bases; J trimming: 10 bases; junction bases outside the gene matches: 9. The DNA for the CDR3 is TGTGCCAGCAGCCTCCCTAGCGGGGGGGCACAGGAGCAGTTCTTC. It translates to CASSLPSGGAQEQFF.

This chain links TRBV28 with TRBJ1-1; D may be TRBD1 (5 bases). The CDR3 is made up of 14 amino acids. V was pared by 6 bases and J by 1 base, with 12 bases between. Germline lookup yields CDR1 MDHEN and CDR2 SYDVKM. The CDR3 DNA reads TGTGCCAGCAGGGAGGGGTGGAGGAACACTGAAGCTTTCTTT. It translates to CASREGWRNTEAFF.

The chain couples TRBV28 to TRBJ2-2; 14 nucleotides align to TRBD2. J was trimmed by 4 bases and V by 4 bases; bases with no gene match: 8. CDR1 and CDR2 (germline): MDHEN, SYDVKM. The CDR3 has 18 residues. Here the CDR3 DNA reads TGTGCCAGCAGTTCCGGACTAGCGGGGGGCCTGATCACCGGGGAGCTGTTTTTT. This sequence encodes CASSSGLAGGLITGELFF.

V gene TRBV28 combines with J gene TRBJ2-6; D may be TRBD2 (5 bases). Germline CDR1 is MDHEN and CDR2 is SYDVKM. The CDR3 covers 15 residues. The V end lost 7 bases, the J end lost 2 bases, and 12 bases lay between the germline ends. This CDR3 is CASTLAGAGANVLTF. The CDR3 DNA reads TGTGCCAGCACCTTGGCGGGTGCTGGGGCCAACGTCCTGACTTTC. The full variable domain, with the rest looked up from reference TRBV28 and TRBJ2-6, is DVKVTQSSRYLVKRTGEKVFLECVQDMDHENMFWYRQDPGLGLRLIYFSYDVKMKEKGDIPEGYSVSREKKERFSLILESASTNQTSMYLCASTLAGAGANVLTFGAGSRLTVL.